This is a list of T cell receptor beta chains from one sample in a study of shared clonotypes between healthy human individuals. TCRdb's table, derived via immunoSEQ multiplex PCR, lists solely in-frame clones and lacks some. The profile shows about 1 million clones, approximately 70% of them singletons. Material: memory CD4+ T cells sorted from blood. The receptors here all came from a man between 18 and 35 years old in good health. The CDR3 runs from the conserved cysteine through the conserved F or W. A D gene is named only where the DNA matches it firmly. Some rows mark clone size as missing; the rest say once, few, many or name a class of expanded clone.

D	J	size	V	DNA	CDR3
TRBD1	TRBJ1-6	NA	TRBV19	TGTGCCAGTAGCCAGGGACAGGGGTATTATAATTCACCCCTCCACTTT	CASSQGQGYYNSPLHF
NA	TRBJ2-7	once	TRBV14	TGTGCCAGCAGCCGCCTAGAGGTCGAGCAGTACTTC	CASSRLEVEQYF
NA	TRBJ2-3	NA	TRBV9	TGTGCCAGCAGCGTAGGCGGAGGGGGCAACACAGATACGCAGTATTTT	CASSVGGGGNTDTQYF
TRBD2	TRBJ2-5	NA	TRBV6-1	TGTGCCAGCTCTGAGGTGGGACTAGCGGGGGAGACCCAGTACTTC	CASSEVGLAGETQYF
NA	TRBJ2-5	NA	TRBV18	TGTGCCAGCTCACCTCTAGGGGAGACCCAGTACTTC	CASSPLGETQYF
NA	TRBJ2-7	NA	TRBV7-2	TGTGCCAGCAGCTTAGCACACGAGCAGTACTTC	CASSLAHEQYF
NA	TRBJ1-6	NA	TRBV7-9	TGTGCCAGCAGCCAAGGCTATAATTCACCTCTCCACTTT	CASSQGYNSPLHF
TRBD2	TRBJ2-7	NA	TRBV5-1	TGCGCCAGCAGCTCGACGGGGGGCTACGAGCAGTACTTC	CASSSTGGYEQYF
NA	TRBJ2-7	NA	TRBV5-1	TGCGCCAGCAGCCCACACCCTGGCACCTCCTACGAGCAGTACTTC	CASSPHPGTSYEQYF
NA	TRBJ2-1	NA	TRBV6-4	TGTGCCAGCAGTGCAGGGGTGGGTGAGCAGTTCTTC	CASSAGVGEQFF
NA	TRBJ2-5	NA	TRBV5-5	TGTGCCAGCAGCTTGGTAGGGAGACAAGAGACCCAGTACTTC	CASSLVGRQETQYF
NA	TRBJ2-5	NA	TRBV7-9	TGTGCCAGCAGCTTAGGTCAGACAGTTCAAGAGACCCAGTACTTC	CASSLGQTVQETQYF
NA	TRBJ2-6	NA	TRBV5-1	TGCGCCAGCAGCCAGTCGGCGACAGGTTCCGCTGGGGCCAACGTCCTGACTTTC	CASSQSATGSAGANVLTF
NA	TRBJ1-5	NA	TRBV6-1	TGTGCCAGCAGTGGAGGACAGACCCGGGGCAATCAGCCCCAGCATTTT	CASSGGQTRGNQPQHF
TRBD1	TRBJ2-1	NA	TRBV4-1	TGCGCCAGCAGCCATCAGGGGGCCGGCGAGCAGTTCTTC	CASSHQGAGEQFF
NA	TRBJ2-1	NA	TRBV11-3	TGTGCCAGCAGCTTAGCTGGACAGTGGGACAATGAGCAGTTCTTC	CASSLAGQWDNEQFF
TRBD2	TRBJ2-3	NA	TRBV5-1	TGCGCCAGCAGCTCGAGCGGGAGGGCCGAAACAGATACGCAGTATTTT	CASSSSGRAETDTQYF
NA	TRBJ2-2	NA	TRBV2	TGTGCCAGCACGTGGCAGGCCCCGGTAGCCGGGGAGCTGTTTTTT	CASTWQAPVAGELFF
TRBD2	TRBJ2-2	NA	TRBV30	TGTGCCTGGAGTTGGCCGGGACTCAAGGGAGGGACCGGGGAGCTGTTTTTT	CAWSWPGLKGGTGELFF
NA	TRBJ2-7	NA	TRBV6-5	TGTGCCAGCAGTTACTCAAATCTGGGGCCCTACGAGCAGTACTTC	CASSYSNLGPYEQYF
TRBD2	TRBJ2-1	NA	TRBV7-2	TGTGCCAGCAGCTTAGATTCGGGACTAGCGGGGAAGCAGTTCTTC	CASSLDSGLAGKQFF
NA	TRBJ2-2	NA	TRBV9	TGTGCCAGCAGCCCCACCTCCCTTAGGCCCACCGGGGAGCTGTTTTTT	CASSPTSLRPTGELFF
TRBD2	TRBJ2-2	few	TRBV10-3	TGTGCCATCAGTGTGTCTAGCGGGACGAACACCGGGGAGCTGTTTTTT	CAISVSSGTNTGELFF
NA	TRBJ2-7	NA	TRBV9	TGTGCCAGCAGCGTTGGCCCCAAACTGACAGTAAAGGGCTCCTCCTACGAGCAGTACTTC	CASSVGPKLTVKGSSYEQYF
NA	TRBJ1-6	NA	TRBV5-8	TGTGCCAGCAGCTTGAAGGGGACTACTAATTCGGCCCTCCACTTT	CASSLKGTTNSALHF
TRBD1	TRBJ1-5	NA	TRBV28	TGTGCCAGCAGTCGATTCACAGGGGGCGCGAGGAATCAGCCCCAGCATTTT	CASSRFTGGARNQPQHF
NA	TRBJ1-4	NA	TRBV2	TGTGCCAGCAGCCAAGGGTTCGGGGTCACTGAAAAACTGTTTTTT	CASSQGFGVTEKLFF
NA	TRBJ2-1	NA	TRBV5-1	TGCGCCAGCAGCCTCGGTCGGAATGAGCAGTTCTTC	CASSLGRNEQFF
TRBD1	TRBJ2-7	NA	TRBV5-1	TGCGCCAGCAGGGAAGGGGGACAGGGAGGGTACGAGCAGTACTTC	CASREGGQGGYEQYF
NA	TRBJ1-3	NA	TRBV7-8	TGTGCCAGCAGCCCATCTTCGCCTCCCTCTGGAAACACCATATATTTT	CASSPSSPPSGNTIYF
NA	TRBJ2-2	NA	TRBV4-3	TGCGCCAGCAGCCAGCTCGCCTCCCTGAAGGGGACCGGGGAGCTGTTTTTT	CASSQLASLKGTGELFF
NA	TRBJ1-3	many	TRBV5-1	TGCGCCAGCAGCATAGACAATGGAAACACCATATATTTT	CASSIDNGNTIYF
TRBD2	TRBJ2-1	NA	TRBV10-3	TGTGCCATCAGTGAGTCTGGCGGGAGCTCCTACAATGAGCAGTTCTTC	CAISESGGSSYNEQFF
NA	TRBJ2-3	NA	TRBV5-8	TGTGCCAGCAGCTTCCGGGACGGCGGTAATACGCAGTATTTT	CASSFRDGGNTQYF
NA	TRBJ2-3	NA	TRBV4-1	TGCGCCAGCAGCCAACCCAGCAGGAACACAGATACGCAGTATTTT	CASSQPSRNTDTQYF
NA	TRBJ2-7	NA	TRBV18	TGTGCCAGCTCACTTCAACAGGGCACCTACGAGCAGTACTTC	CASSLQQGTYEQYF
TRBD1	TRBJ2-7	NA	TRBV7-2	TGTGCCAGCAGCCAAGATGGGACAGGCACCTACGAGCAGTACTTC	CASSQDGTGTYEQYF
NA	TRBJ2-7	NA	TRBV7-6	TGTGCCAGCAGCGCCCGAAGTACGGGATACGAGCAGTACTTC	CASSARSTGYEQYF
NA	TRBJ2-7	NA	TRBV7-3	TGTGCCAGCAGCTTAAGCGGGTTGAGCGAGCAGTACTTC	CASSLSGLSEQYF
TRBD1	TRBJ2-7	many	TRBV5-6	TGTGCCAGCAGCTATGGACAGGGGCGAGAGCAGTACTTC	CASSYGQGREQYF
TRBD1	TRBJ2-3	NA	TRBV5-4	TGTGCCAGCAGCTGGGACAGGGTGAGCACAGATACGCAGTATTTT	CASSWDRVSTDTQYF